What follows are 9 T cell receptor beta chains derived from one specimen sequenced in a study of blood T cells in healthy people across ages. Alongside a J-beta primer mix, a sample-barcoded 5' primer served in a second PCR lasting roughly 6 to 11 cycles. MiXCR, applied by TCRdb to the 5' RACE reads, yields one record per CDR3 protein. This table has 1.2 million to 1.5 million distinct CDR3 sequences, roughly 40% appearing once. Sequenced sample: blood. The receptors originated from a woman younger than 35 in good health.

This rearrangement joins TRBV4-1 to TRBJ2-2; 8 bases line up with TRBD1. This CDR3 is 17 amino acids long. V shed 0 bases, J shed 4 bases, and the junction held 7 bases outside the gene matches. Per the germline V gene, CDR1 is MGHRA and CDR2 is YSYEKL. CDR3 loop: CASSQESGQGLTGELFF. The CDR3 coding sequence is TGCGCCAGCAGCCAAGAAAGCGGACAGGGACTCACCGGGGAGCTGTTTTTT.

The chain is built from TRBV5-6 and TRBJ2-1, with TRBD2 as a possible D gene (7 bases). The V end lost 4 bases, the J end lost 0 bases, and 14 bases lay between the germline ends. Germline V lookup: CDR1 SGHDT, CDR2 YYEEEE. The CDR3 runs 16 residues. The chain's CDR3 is CASSPLGGASYNEQFF. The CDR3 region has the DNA TGTGCCAGCAGCCCATTAGGGGGGGCCTCCTACAATGAGCAGTTCTTC.

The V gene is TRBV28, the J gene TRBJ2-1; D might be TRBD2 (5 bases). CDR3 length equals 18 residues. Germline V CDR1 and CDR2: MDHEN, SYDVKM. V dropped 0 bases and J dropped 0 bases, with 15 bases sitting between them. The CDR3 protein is CASSLWGSETSSYNEQFF. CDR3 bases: TGTGCCAGCAGTTTATGGGGTAGCGAGACGAGCTCCTACAATGAGCAGTTCTTC.

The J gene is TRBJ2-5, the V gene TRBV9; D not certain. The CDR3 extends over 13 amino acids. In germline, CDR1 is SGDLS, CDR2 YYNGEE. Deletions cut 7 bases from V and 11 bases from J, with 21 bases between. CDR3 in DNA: TGTGCCAGCGTCCCGCTCTGGTCCAATGAGCAGTACTTC. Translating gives CASVPLWSNEQYF. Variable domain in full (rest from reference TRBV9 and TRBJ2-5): DSGVTQTPKHLITATGQRVTLRCSPRSGDLSVYWYQQSLDQGLQFLIQYYNGEERAKGNILERFSAQQFPDLHSELNLSSLELGDSALYFCASVPLWSNEQYFGPGTRLLVL.

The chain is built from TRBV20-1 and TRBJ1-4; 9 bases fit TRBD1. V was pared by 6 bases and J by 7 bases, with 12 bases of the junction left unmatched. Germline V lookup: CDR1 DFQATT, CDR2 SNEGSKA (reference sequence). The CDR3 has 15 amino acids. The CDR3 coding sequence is TGCAGTGCCCTTTCCCGGGACAGGGATGCTGAAAAACTGTTTTTT. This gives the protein CSALSRDRDAEKLFF.

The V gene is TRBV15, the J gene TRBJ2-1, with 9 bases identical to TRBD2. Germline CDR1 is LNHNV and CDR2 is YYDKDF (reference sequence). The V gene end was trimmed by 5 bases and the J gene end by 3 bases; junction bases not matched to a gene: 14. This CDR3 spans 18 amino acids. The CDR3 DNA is TGTGCCACCAGCGGGGCTAGCGGGATACCCTTGGGCTACAATGAGCAGTTCTTC. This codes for CATSGASGIPLGYNEQFF.

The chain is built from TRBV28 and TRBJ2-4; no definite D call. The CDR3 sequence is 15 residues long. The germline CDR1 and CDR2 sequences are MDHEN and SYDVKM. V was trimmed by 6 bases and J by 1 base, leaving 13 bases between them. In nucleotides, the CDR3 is TGTGCCAGCAGAGAACAAAACGGGGCCAAAAACATTCAGTACTTC. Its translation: CASREQNGAKNIQYF.

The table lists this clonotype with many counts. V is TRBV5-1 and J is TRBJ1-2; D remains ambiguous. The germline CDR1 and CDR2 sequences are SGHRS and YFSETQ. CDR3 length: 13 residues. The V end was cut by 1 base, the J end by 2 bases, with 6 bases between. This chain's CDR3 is CASSLSANYGYTF. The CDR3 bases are TGCGCCAGCAGCTTGAGTGCAAACTATGGCTACACCTTC.

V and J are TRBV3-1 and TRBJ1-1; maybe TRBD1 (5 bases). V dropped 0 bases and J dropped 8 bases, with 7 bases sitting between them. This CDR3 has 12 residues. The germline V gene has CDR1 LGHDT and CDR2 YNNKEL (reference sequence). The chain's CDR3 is CASSQEQGEAFF. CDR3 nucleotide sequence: TGTGCCAGCAGCCAAGAGCAGGGAGAAGCTTTCTTT.